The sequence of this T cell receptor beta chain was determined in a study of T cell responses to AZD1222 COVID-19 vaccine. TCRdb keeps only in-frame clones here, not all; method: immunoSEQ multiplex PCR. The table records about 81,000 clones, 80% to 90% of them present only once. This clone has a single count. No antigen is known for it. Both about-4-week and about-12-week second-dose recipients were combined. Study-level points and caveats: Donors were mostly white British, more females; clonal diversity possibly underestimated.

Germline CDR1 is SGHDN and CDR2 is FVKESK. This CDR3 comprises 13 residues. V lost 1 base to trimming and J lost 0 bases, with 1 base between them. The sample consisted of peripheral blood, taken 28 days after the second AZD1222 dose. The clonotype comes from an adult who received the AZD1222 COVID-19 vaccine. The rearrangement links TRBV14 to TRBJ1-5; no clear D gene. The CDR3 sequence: CASSQVSNQPQHF. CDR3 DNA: TGTGCCAGCAGCCAAGTTAGCAATCAGCCCCAGCATTTT.